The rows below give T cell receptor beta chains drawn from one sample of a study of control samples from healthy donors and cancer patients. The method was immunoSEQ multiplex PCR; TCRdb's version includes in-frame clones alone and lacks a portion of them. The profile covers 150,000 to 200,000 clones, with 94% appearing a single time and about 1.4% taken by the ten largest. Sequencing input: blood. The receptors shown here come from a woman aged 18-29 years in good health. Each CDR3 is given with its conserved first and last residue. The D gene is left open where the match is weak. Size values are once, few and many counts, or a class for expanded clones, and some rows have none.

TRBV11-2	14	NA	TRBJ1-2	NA	CASSRSQTFYGYTF	TGTGCCAGCAGCCGCAGTCAGACTTTCTATGGCTACACCTTC
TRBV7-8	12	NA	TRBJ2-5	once	CASSPHKETQYF	TGTGCCAGCAGCCCCCATAAGGAGACCCAGTACTTC
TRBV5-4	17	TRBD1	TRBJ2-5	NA	CAPKRPQGDRELETQYF	TGTGCCCCTAAAAGACCACAAGGGGACAGGGAATTAGAGACCCAGTACTTC
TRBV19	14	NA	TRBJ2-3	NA	CASRPNGGTDTQYF	TGTGCCAGTCGACCCAACGGGGGCACAGATACGCAGTATTTT
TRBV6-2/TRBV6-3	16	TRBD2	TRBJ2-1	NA	CASSGPTSGSYNEQFF	TGTGCCAGCAGTGGCCCGACTAGCGGGAGCTACAATGAGCAGTTCTTC
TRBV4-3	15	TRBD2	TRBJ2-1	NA	CASSLAGGTYNEQFF	TGCGCCAGCAGCTTAGCGGGAGGTACCTACAATGAGCAGTTCTTC
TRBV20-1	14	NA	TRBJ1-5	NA	CSASQGRGLQPQHF	TGCAGTGCTAGTCAAGGGCGGGGGCTCCAGCCCCAGCATTTT
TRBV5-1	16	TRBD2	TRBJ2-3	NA	CASSLAAGATTDTQYF	TGCGCCAGCAGCTTGGCAGCGGGGGCCACCACAGATACGCAGTATTTT
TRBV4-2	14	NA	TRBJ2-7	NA	CASSQAWNSYEQYF	TGTGCCAGCAGCCAGGCCTGGAACTCCTACGAGCAGTACTTC
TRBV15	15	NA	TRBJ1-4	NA	CATSRERTAGEKLFF	TGTGCCACCAGCAGAGAACGGACCGCCGGTGAAAAACTGTTTTTT
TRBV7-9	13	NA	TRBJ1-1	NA	CASSLAGQGEAFF	TGTGCCAGCAGCTTAGCGGGGCAGGGCGAAGCTTTCTTT
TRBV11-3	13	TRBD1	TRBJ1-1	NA	CASSLDQGGGDFF	TGTGCCAGCAGCTTAGATCAGGGAGGGGGCGATTTCTTT
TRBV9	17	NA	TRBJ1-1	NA	CASSVDEGPKMNTEAFF	TGTGCCAGCAGCGTAGATGAGGGTCCAAAAATGAACACTGAAGCTTTCTTT
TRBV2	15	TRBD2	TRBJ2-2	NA	CASSRRERHTGELFF	TGTGCCAGCAGTCGGCGGGAGCGACACACCGGGGAGCTGTTTTTT
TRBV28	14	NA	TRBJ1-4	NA	CASSLPPGNEKLFF	TGTGCCAGCAGCCTCCCCCCTGGGAATGAAAAACTGTTTTTT
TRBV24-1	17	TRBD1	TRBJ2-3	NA	CATSSLVTGGFGDTQYF	TGTGCCACCAGCAGTTTAGTGACAGGGGGCTTTGGAGATACGCAGTATTTT
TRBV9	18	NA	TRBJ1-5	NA	CASSLGGGPLLSNQPQHF	TGTGCCAGCAGCCTAGGGGGGGGGCCCCTTCTTAGCAATCAGCCCCAGCATTTT
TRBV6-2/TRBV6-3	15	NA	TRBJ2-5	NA	CASTPPRANAETQYF	TGTGCCAGCACCCCACCGAGGGCTAATGCGGAGACCCAGTACTTC
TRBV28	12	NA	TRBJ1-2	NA	CASGPLGGSYTF	TGTGCCAGCGGACCGCTTGGGGGTAGCTACACCTTC
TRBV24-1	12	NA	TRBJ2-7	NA	CATSEGLEEQYF	TGTGCCACCAGTGAGGGGCTGGAAGAGCAGTACTTC
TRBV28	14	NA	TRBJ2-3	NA	CASSIMGDTDTQYF	TGTGCCAGCAGTATTATGGGGGACACAGATACGCAGTATTTT
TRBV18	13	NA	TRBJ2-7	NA	CASSPPSSYEQYF	TGTGCCAGCTCACCTCCCTCGTCCTACGAGCAGTACTTC
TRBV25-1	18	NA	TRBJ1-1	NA	CASSELNRVGVTNTEAFF	TGTGCCAGCAGTGAATTAAATCGGGTTGGAGTAACGAACACTGAAGCTTTCTTT
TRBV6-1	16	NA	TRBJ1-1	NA	CASSADAGWGNTEAFF	TGTGCCAGCAGTGCGGACGCAGGGTGGGGGAACACTGAAGCTTTCTTT